What follows describes a single TCR beta chain. The source of the sample is a study of blood T cell repertoires in COVID-19. Background on the study: Material from acute and convalescent COVID-19 was sourced from the United States, Italy and Spain. PBMCs, B-cell-depleted T cells, or T cells were the source of the cDNA or gDNA that made up the material.

Germline-derived CDR1 and CDR2 are MNHNS and SASEGT. There are 16 residues in the CDR3. With 0 bases removed from V and 7 bases from J, the gap between germline ends came to 16 bases. Authors' processing steps: Reference gene primers were amplified, and this amplification served to estimate nucleated cell counts. Here immunoSEQ multiplex PCR was the method, and the copy in TCRdb shows in-frame clones only, minus some. V and J calls and clone size are given by that table; D and trimming were obtained from the DNA. This sample has tens of thousands of clones, with 65% to 85% found just once. This receptor was identified in an elderly man with active or convalescent COVID-19. Sequencing was done on a sample of peripheral blood. The chain uses TRBV6-1 and TRBJ1-5, with D tentatively TRBD1 (5 bases). The CDR3 loop reads CASSEAGWGVEQPQHF. The CDR3, as DNA: TGTGCCAGCAGTGAAGCCGGCTGGGGGGTTGAGCAGCCCCAGCATTTT.